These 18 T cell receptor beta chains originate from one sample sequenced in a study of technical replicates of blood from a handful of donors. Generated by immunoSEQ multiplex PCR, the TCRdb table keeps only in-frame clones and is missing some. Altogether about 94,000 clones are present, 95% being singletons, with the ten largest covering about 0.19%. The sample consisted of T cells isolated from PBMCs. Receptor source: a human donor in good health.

In DNA form, the CDR3 reads TGTGCCAGCAGCGTAGCTGCCGTTTTTGATAGCTCTGGGGCCAACGTCCTGACTTTC. Amino acids: CASSVAAVFDSSGANVLTF. The chain carries TRBV9 and TRBJ2-6; D is undetermined. This CDR3 contains 19 residues. Trimming stripped 0 bases from V and 0 bases from J, with 16 bases between. Germline lookup yields CDR1 SGDLS and CDR2 YYNGEE.

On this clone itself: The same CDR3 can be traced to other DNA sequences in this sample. CDR3 sequence (DNA): TGTGCCAGCAGTTCTCTGACAGGGGATGGCTACACCTTC. It encodes CASSSLTGDGYTF. V usage is TRBV27 and J usage is TRBJ1-2; 8 nucleotides match TRBD1. Per the germline V gene, CDR1 is MNHEY and CDR2 is SMNVEV (reference sequence). This CDR3 is 13 amino acids long. J lost 6 bases, V lost 4 bases, and 4 bases had no gene match.

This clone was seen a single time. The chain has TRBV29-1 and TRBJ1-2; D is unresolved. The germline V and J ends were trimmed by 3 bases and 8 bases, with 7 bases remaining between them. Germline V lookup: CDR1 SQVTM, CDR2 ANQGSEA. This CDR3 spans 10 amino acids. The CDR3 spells CSVDTTGYTF. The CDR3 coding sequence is TGCAGCGTTGACACAACCGGCTACACCTTC.

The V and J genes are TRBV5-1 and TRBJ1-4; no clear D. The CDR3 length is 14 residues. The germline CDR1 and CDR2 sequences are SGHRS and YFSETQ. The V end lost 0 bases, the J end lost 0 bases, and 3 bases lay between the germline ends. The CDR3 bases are TGCGCCAGCAGCTTGGCCTCAACTAATGAAAAACTGTTTTTT. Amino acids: CASSLASTNEKLFF. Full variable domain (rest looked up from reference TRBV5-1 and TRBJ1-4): KAGVTQTPRYLIKTRGQQVTLSCSPISGHRSVSWYQQTPGQGLQFLFEYFSETQRNKGNFPGRFSGRQFSNSRSEMNVSTLELGDSALYLCASSLASTNEKLFFGSGTQLSVL.

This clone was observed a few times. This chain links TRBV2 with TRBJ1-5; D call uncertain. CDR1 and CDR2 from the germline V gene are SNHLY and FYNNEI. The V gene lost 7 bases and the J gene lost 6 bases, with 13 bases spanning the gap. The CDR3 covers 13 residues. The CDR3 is CASTPVRGQPQHF. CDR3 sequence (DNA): TGTGCCAGCACCCCCGTTCGAGGTCAGCCCCAGCATTTT.

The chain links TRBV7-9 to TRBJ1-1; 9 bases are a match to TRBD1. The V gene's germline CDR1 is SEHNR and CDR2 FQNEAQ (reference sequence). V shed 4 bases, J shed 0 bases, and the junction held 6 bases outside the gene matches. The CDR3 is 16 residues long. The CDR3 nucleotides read TGTGCCAGCAGCTGGGACAGGGCAGTCATGAACACTGAAGCTTTCTTT. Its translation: CASSWDRAVMNTEAFF.

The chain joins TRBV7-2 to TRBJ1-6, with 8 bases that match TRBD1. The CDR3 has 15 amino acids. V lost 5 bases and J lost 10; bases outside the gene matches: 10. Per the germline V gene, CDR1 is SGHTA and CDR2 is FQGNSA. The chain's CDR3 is CASSTGQGNRSPLHF. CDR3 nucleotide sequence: TGTGCCAGCAGCACCGGACAGGGTAATAGGTCACCCCTCCACTTT. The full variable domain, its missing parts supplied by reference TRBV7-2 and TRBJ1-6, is GAGVSQSPSNKVTEKGKDVELRCDPISGHTALYWYRQSLGQGLEFLIYFQGNSAPDKSGLPSDRFSAERTGGSVSTLTIQRTQQEDSAVYLCASSTGQGNRSPLHFGNGTRLTVT.

The CDR3 region is CASKHRGSTEAFF. The DNA of the CDR3 is TGTGCCAGTAAGCACAGGGGCAGCACTGAAGCTTTCTTT. J is TRBJ1-1 and V is TRBV19, with 7 bases aligning to TRBD1. The ends lost 7 bases at V and 4 bases at J; junction bases unmatched: 6. The germline V gene encodes CDR1 LNHDA and CDR2 SQIVND (reference sequence). This CDR3 has 13 residues.

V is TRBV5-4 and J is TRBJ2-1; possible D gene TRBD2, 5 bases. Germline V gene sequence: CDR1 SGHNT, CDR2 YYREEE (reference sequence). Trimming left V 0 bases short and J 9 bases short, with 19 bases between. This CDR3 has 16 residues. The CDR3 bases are TGTGCCAGCAGCTTGGGCGGGCACACTCCACCCAGTGAGCAGTTCTTC. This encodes CASSLGGHTPPSEQFF. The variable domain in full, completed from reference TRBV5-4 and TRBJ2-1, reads ETGVTQSPTHLIKTRGQQVTLRCSSQSGHNTVSWYQQALGQGPQFIFQYYREEENGRGNFPPRFSGLQFPNYSSELNVNALELDDSALYLCASSLGGHTPPSEQFFGPGTRLTVL.

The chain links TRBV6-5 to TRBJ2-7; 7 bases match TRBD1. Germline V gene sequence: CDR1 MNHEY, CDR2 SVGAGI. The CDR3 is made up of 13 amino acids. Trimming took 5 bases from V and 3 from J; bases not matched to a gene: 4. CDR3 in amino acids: CASSDPGGYEQYF. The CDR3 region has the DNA TGTGCCAGCAGTGACCCAGGGGGCTACGAGCAGTACTTC.

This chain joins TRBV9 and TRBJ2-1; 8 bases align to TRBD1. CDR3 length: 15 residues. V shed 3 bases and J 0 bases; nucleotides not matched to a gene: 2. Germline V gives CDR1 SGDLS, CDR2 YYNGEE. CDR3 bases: TGTGCCAGCAGCGCCGGACAGGGCTCCTACAATGAGCAGTTCTTC. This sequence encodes CASSAGQGSYNEQFF.

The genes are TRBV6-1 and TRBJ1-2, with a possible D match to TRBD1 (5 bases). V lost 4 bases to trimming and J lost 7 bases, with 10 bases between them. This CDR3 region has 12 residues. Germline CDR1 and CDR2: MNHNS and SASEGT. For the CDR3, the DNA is TGTGCCAGCAGTGGGGGGGTCGGTGGCTACACCTTC. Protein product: CASSGGVGGYTF.

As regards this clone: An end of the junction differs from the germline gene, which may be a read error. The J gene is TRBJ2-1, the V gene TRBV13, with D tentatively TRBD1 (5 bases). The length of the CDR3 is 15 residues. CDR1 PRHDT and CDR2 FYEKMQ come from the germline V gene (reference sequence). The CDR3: CASSLGRGSYNEQFF. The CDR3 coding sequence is TGTGCCAGCAGCCTAGGAAGGGGCTCCTACAATGAGCAGTTCTTC. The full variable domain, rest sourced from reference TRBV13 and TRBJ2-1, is AAGVIQSPRHLIKEKRETATLKCYPIPRHDTVYWYQQGPGQDPQFLISFYEKMQSDKGSIPDRFSAQQFSDYHSELNMSSLELGDSALYFCASSLGRGSYNEQFFGPGTRLTVL.

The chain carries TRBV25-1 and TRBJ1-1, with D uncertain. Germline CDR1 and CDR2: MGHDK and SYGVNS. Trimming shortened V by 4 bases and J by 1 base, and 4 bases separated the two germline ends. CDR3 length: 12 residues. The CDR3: CASSVRNTEAFF. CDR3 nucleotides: TGTGCCAGCAGTGTCCGGAACACTGAAGCTTTCTTT.

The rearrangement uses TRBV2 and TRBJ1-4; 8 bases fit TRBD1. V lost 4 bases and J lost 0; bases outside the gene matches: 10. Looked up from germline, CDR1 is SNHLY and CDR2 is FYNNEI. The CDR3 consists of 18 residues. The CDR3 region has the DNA TGTGCCAGCAGTGGAAGGACAGGGAAAGGGGCAACTAATGAAAAACTGTTTTTT. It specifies CASSGRTGKGATNEKLFF.

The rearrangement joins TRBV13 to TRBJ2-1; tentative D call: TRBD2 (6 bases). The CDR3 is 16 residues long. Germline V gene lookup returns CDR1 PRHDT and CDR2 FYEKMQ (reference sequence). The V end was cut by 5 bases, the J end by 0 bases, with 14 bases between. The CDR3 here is CASSVRLGSSYNEQFF. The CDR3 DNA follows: TGTGCCAGCAGCGTTAGACTCGGGAGCTCCTACAATGAGCAGTTCTTC. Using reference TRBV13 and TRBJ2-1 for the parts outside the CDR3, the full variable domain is AAGVIQSPRHLIKEKRETATLKCYPIPRHDTVYWYQQGPGQDPQFLISFYEKMQSDKGSIPDRFSAQQFSDYHSELNMSSLELGDSALYFCASSVRLGSSYNEQFFGPGTRLTVL.

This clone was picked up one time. The CDR3, as DNA: TGTGCCAGCAGCTTAGCTAGGGGGAACACTGAAGCTTTCTTT. Protein: CASSLARGNTEAFF. V gene TRBV11-3 combines with J gene TRBJ1-1, with D maybe TRBD1 (5 bases). Germline loops: CDR1 SGHNT, CDR2 YENEEA. Trimming removed 1 base from V and 1 base from J, with 7 bases in between. The CDR3 sequence is 14 residues long.

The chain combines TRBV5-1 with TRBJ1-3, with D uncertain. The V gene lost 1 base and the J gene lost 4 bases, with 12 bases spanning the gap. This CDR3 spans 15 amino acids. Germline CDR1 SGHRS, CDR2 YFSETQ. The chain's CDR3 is CASSLTSTNGNTIYF. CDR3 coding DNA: TGCGCCAGCAGCTTGACCTCGACAAACGGAAACACCATATATTTT.